What follows are 26 T cell receptor beta chains derived from one specimen sequenced in a study of blood T cell repertoires in COVID-19. Some clones are missing from TCRdb's copy, which holds only in-frame ones; the method was immunoSEQ multiplex PCR. The data hold about 170,000 clones, with roughly four fifths observed a single time. The sample was peripheral blood. Source of these receptors: a woman older than 75 with acute or convalescent COVID-19.

This chain connects TRBV4-2 to TRBJ1-2, with 8 bases aligning to TRBD1. V lost 0 bases, J lost 5 bases, and 14 bases stayed unmatched. Germline CDR1 and CDR2: LGHNA and YNFKEQ. The CDR3 loop spans 18 amino acids. The CDR3 protein is CASSQEELRLGQAYGYTF. The DNA of the CDR3 is TGTGCCAGCAGCCAAGAAGAGCTCCGCCTGGGACAGGCTTATGGCTACACCTTC.

The chain couples TRBV7-6 to TRBJ1-4, with 8 bases lining up with TRBD1. Germline V gene data show CDR1 as SGHVS and CDR2 as FNYEAQ. Trimming cost V 4 bases and J 3 bases; bases outside gene matches: 13. The CDR3 length is 18 residues. CDR3 bases: TGTGCCAGCAGCTCCAGTGGACAGGGTGAAGGGGCTAATGAAAAACTGTTTTTT. It specifies CASSSSGQGEGANEKLFF.

This clone was counted between two and nine times. The J gene is TRBJ2-2, the V gene TRBV28, with TRBD1 matching over 9 bases. J gave up 1 base and V 10 bases, and 10 bases lay outside the gene matches. The V gene's germline CDR1 is MDHEN and CDR2 SYDVKM. The CDR3 runs 16 residues. CDR3 nucleotides: TGTGCCACCTATAATACAGGGGGCCTGAACACCGGGGAGCTGTTTTTT. Translation gives CATYNTGGLNTGELFF.

The V call is TRBV3-1 (or the pseudogene TRBV3-2), the J call TRBJ2-7; D possibly corresponds to TRBD1 (6 bases). Germline V lookup: CDR1 LGHDT, CDR2 YNNKEL (reference sequence). V was clipped by 6 bases and J by 0 bases, with 12 bases between them. This CDR3 is 14 amino acids long. The CDR3 loop is CASSPDRSSYEQYF. CDR3 nucleotide sequence: TGTGCCAGCAGTCCCGACAGGAGCTCCTACGAGCAGTACTTC.

The rearrangement links TRBV7-2 to TRBJ2-1, with TRBD1 matching over 8 bases. CDR1 is SGHTA and CDR2 is FQGNSA in the germline V gene. The V and J ends lost 6 bases and 1 base, in that order; junction bases with no gene match: 2. There are 14 residues in the CDR3. CDR3 bases: TGTGCCAGCAGGGGACAGGAGTCCTACAATGAGCAGTTCTTC. As protein: CASRGQESYNEQFF.

The chain joins TRBV5-1 to TRBJ1-4; no clear D. Between the trimmed V and J ends, which lost 4 bases and 0 bases, there was a span of 7 bases. The CDR3 is made up of 14 amino acids. Germline V gene sequence: CDR1 SGHRS, CDR2 YFSETQ. Here the CDR3 DNA reads TGCGCCAGCAGCCTCGGGGCAACTAATGAAAAACTGTTTTTT. Translating it yields CASSLGATNEKLFF. The full variable domain, with the rest looked up from reference TRBV5-1 and TRBJ1-4, is KAGVTQTPRYLIKTRGQQVTLSCSPISGHRSVSWYQQTPGQGLQFLFEYFSETQRNKGNFPGRFSGRQFSNSRSEMNVSTLELGDSALYLCASSLGATNEKLFFGSGTQLSVL.

The J gene is TRBJ1-4, the V gene TRBV19, with D possibly matching TRBD1 (6 bases). The V gene's germline CDR1 is LNHDA and CDR2 SQIVND (reference sequence). V was cut by 6 bases and J by 5 bases, with 16 bases left in between. The CDR3 totals 15 residues. The CDR3 spells CASSEGGKTNEKLFF. CDR3 nucleotide sequence: TGTGCCAGTAGCGAAGGGGGTAAAACAAATGAAAAACTGTTTTTT.

The CDR3 coding sequence is TGTGCCAGCAGGCCACCAGGGGCTTTCACCTACGAGCAGTACTTC. Protein: CASRPPGAFTYEQYF. V is TRBV27 and J is TRBJ2-7; D is possibly TRBD1 (6 bases). This CDR3 has 15 residues. V was trimmed by 6 bases and J by 2 bases, leaving 17 bases between them. Germline V gene lookup returns CDR1 MNHEY and CDR2 SMNVEV (reference sequence).

V gene TRBV27 combines with J gene TRBJ1-1; possibly TRBD1 for D (6 bases). V was trimmed by 5 bases and J by 3 bases, leaving 10 bases between them. CDR1 is MNHEY and CDR2 is SMNVEV in the germline V gene (reference sequence). CDR3 length equals 13 residues. CDR3 nucleotide sequence: TGTGCCAGCAGTCAACAGGGTTACACTGAAGCTTTCTTT. Amino acids: CASSQQGYTEAFF.

This chain connects TRBV28 to TRBJ2-7; TRBD1 is a possible D gene (6 bases). Per the germline V gene, CDR1 is MDHEN and CDR2 is SYDVKM. Trimming left V 3 bases short and J 4 bases short, with 19 bases between. This CDR3 region has 16 residues. The CDR3 here is CASSFLSPGQQYEQYF. In DNA form, the CDR3 reads TGTGCCAGCAGTTTCTTATCTCCGGGACAACAGTACGAGCAGTACTTC.

The V and J genes are TRBV9 and TRBJ2-7; 7 nucleotides match TRBD1. Germline lookup yields CDR1 SGDLS and CDR2 YYNGEE. The J segment lost 9 bases and the V segment lost 4 bases, leaving 16 bases of the junction unmatched. CDR3 size: 15 residues. The CDR3: CASSTRDRESYWQYF. The CDR3 DNA is TGTGCCAGCAGCACCCGGGACAGAGAAAGCTATTGGCAGTACTTC.

This clone was detected only a few times. The chain joins TRBV13 to TRBJ2-7, with 11 bases that match TRBD1. Germline CDR1 is PRHDT and CDR2 is FYEKMQ (reference sequence). V trimming: 5 bases; J trimming: 4 bases; junction bases outside the gene matches: 4. The CDR3 has 14 amino acids. The CDR3 sequence is CASSRTGGLYEQYF. The CDR3, as DNA: TGTGCCAGCAGCCGGACAGGGGGCTTGTACGAGCAGTACTTC.

J is TRBJ2-7 and V is TRBV7-2; a possible D gene is TRBD1 (6 bases). V was clipped by 4 bases and J by 6 bases, with 13 bases between them. The CDR3 has 13 residues. Looked up from germline, CDR1 is SGHTA and CDR2 is FQGNSA. CDR3 nucleotide sequence: TGTGCCAGCAGCTCCGGGACACCGATCGAGCAGTACTTC. It yields the protein CASSSGTPIEQYF.

This chain joins TRBV4-1 and TRBJ2-1, with D possibly matching TRBD2 (5 bases). Germline CDR1 is MGHRA and CDR2 is YSYEKL. The CDR3 sequence is 14 residues long. V lost 0 bases to trimming and J lost 12 bases, with 15 bases between them. Written as DNA, the CDR3 is TGCGCCAGCAGCCAAGATTCGGCGGAGAGGGTGCAGTTCTTC. This encodes CASSQDSAERVQFF.

The count of this clone is one. The chain is built from TRBV4-3 and TRBJ1-1, with D perhaps matching TRBD1 (5 bases). V lost 1 base and J lost 6, with 12 bases in between. Germline V lookup: CDR1 LGHNA, CDR2 YSLEER. The CDR3 is 14 residues long. The CDR3 loop reads CASSQAGGPAEAFF. CDR3 DNA sequence: TGCGCCAGCAGCCAAGCGGGGGGTCCCGCTGAAGCTTTCTTT.

The V gene is TRBV6-5, the J gene TRBJ2-2; tentatively, D is TRBD1 (6 bases). Trimming shortened V by 5 bases and J by 5 bases, and 12 bases separated the two germline ends. The CDR3 is 14 residues long. CDR1 and CDR2 from the germline V gene are MNHEY and SVGAGI. This chain's CDR3 is CASSRTVFTGELFF. Written as DNA, the CDR3 is TGTGCCAGCAGTCGGACAGTCTTTACCGGGGAGCTGTTTTTT.

The rearrangement joins TRBV19 to TRBJ1-1; a possible D gene is TRBD1 (6 bases). The CDR3 consists of 12 residues. In germline, CDR1 is LNHDA, CDR2 SQIVND (reference sequence). The ends were cut back, 8 bases at V and 2 bases at J, with 9 bases in the middle. The CDR3 DNA sequence: TGTGCCAGTCGGACAGCCAACACTGAAGCTTTCTTT. Translation: CASRTANTEAFF.

The chain is built from TRBV27 and TRBJ1-1; TRBD1 aligns across 7 bases. Germline-derived CDR1 and CDR2 are MNHEY and SMNVEV (reference sequence). V was pared by 7 bases and J by 3 bases, with 11 bases of the junction left unmatched. The CDR3 consists of 15 residues. The DNA of the CDR3 is TGTGCCAGCAAGACAGGGAATACGAAGGACACTGAAGCTTTCTTT. It specifies CASKTGNTKDTEAFF.

The rearrangement uses TRBV6-2 or TRBV6-3 and TRBJ2-1; tentatively, D is TRBD2 (6 bases). Trimming took 2 bases from V and 0 from J, leaving 8 bases between them. Germline V gives CDR1 MNHEY, CDR2 SVGEGT. This CDR3 contains 15 residues. CDR3 sequence: CASSYGGSSYNEQFF. The CDR3 nucleotides are TGTGCCAGCAGTTACGGGGGGAGCTCCTACAATGAGCAGTTCTTC.

The V gene is TRBV19, the J gene TRBJ1-5, with D possibly being TRBD1 (6 bases). Germline V gene lookup returns CDR1 LNHDA and CDR2 SQIVND (reference sequence). The CDR3 runs 13 residues. Trimming removed 6 bases at V and 6 bases at J, with 12 bases between. CDR3 residues: CASSSGGAQPQHF. The DNA of the CDR3 is TGTGCCAGTAGCTCTGGGGGGGCTCAGCCCCAGCATTTT.

This sequence joins TRBV4-3 and TRBJ2-2; 9 nucleotides line up with TRBD1. With V trimmed by 6 bases and J by 6 bases, 5 bases remained unmatched. The CDR3 consists of 14 residues. The V gene's germline CDR1 is LGHNA and CDR2 YSLEER. The CDR3 sequence: CASRRTGVAGELFF. Written as DNA, the CDR3 is TGCGCCAGCAGACGGACAGGGGTGGCCGGGGAGCTGTTTTTT.

The V call is TRBV11-1, the J call TRBJ1-6; 9 bases align to TRBD1. V lost 5 bases and J lost 9; bases outside the gene matches: 8. Germline values: CDR1 SGHAT, CDR2 FQDESV (reference sequence). This CDR3 is built from 15 residues. CDR3 region: CASSGRDRESSPLHF. CDR3 DNA sequence: TGTGCCAGCAGCGGACGGGACAGGGAAAGTTCACCCCTCCACTTT. The full variable domain, with the rest looked up from reference TRBV11-1 and TRBJ1-6, is EAEVAQSPRYKITEKSQAVAFWCDPISGHATLYWYRQILGQGPELLVQFQDESVVDDSQLPKDRFSAERLKGVDSTLKIQPAELGDSAMYLCASSGRDRESSPLHFGNGTRLTVT.

This clone was picked up one time. The genes are TRBV19 and TRBJ2-7, with D uncertain. This CDR3 spans 15 amino acids. CDR1 and CDR2 from the germline V gene are LNHDA and SQIVND (reference sequence). Trimming took off 3 bases at V and 0 bases at J, with 12 bases between the two ends. CDR3 protein: CASSIVGTNSYEQYF. In nucleotides, the CDR3 is TGTGCCAGTAGTATTGTTGGCACAAACTCCTACGAGCAGTACTTC.

J is TRBJ2-5 and V is TRBV5-4, with D unclear. The CDR3 totals 15 residues. Germline V gene sequence: CDR1 SGHNT, CDR2 YYREEE (reference sequence). Trimming took 1 base from V and 1 from J, leaving 11 bases between them. The CDR3 sequence: CASSLNWAAQETQYF. The CDR3 region has the DNA TGTGCCAGCAGCTTGAACTGGGCAGCCCAAGAGACCCAGTACTTC.

The chain employs TRBV5-1 and TRBJ2-7; TRBD2 aligns across 10 bases. Germline CDR1 and CDR2: SGHRS and YFSETQ. CDR3 size: 15 residues. After removal of 5 bases from V and 0 bases from J, the junction contained 5 bases not matched to a gene. This CDR3 reads CASSTGTSDSYEQYF. The CDR3, as DNA: TGCGCCAGCAGTACCGGGACTAGCGACTCCTACGAGCAGTACTTC.

The chain combines TRBV7-3 with TRBJ2-5; 11 bases line up with TRBD2. V was clipped by 5 bases and J by 2 bases; unmatched bases: 7. CDR1 is SGHTA, CDR2 FQGTGA, per germline. The length of the CDR3 is 16 residues. The CDR3 sequence: CASSAGTSGVQETQYF. CDR3 sequence (DNA): TGTGCCAGCAGCGCTGGGACTAGCGGAGTACAAGAGACCCAGTACTTC.